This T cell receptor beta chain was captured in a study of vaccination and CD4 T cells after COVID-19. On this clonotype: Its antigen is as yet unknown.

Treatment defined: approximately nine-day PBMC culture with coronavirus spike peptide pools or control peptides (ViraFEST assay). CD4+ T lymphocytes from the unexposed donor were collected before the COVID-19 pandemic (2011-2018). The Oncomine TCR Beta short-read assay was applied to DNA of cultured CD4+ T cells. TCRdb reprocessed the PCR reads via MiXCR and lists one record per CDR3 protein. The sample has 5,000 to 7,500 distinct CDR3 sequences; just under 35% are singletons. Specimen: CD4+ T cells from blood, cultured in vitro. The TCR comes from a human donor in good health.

Here the CDR3 reads CASTSSETQYF. CDR3 nucleotide sequence: TGTGCCAGCACTAGTAGCGAGACCCAGTACTTC. This chain uses TRBV2 with TRBJ2-5, with D uncertain. The CDR3 sequence is 11 residues long. The germline V gene has CDR1 SNHLY and CDR2 FYNNEI. V shed 7 bases and J shed 5 bases, with 8 bases lying between them.